The present T cell receptor beta chain was sequenced within a study of shared clonotypes between healthy human individuals. Whole-study findings and limits: Generation probabilities of non-shared clonotypes were lower (relative to those shared by all four donors).

Positively selected for CCR7, the CD45RO-negative cells used as naive CD8 cells excluded terminally differentiated effector memory CD45RA+ cells. To note about this clone: The antigen remains unidentified.

The germline gives CDR1 MNHNY, CDR2 SVGAGI (reference sequence). The CDR3 contains 16 residues. Trimming left V 3 bases short and J 8 bases short, with 20 bases between. For every subset, genomic DNA was evenly distributed across several immunoSEQ plates. Assay used: immunoSEQ multiplex PCR; TCRdb lists only in-frame clones, some missing. The sample has about 1,900,000 clones; roughly 94% are singletons. This clonotype originated in a man between 18 and 35 years old in good health. The genes are TRBV6-6 and TRBJ2-1, with a possible D match to TRBD2 (5 bases). Material for sequencing was naive CD8+ T cells sorted from blood. This chain's CDR3 is CASSYTGETPIYEQFF. For the CDR3, the DNA is TGTGCCAGCAGTTATACCGGGGAGACCCCTATCTATGAGCAGTTCTTC.